This T cell receptor beta chain was recorded in a study of OX40 agonist ivuxolimab in advanced cancers. Looking at the study overall: Prior checkpoint blockade (anti-PD-1, anti-PD-L1 or anti-CTLA-4) was permitted; over 30% had it.

Assay used: immunoSEQ multiplex PCR; TCRdb lists only in-frame clones, some missing. The sample lists around 5,000 clones; roughly two thirds were seen once. V was cut by 2 bases and J by 1 base, with 5 bases left in between. CDR1 is MNHEY and CDR2 is SMNVEV in the germline V gene (reference sequence). This CDR3 contains 13 residues. The TCR comes from an adult with an advanced solid tumor such as melanoma, head and neck, liver or kidney cancer. This chain uses TRBV27 with TRBJ1-1; D not resolved. The specimen was CD4+ or CD8+ T cells sorted from blood, collected in a trial of the OX40 agonist ivuxolimab. The CDR3 coding sequence is TGTGCCAGCAGTTTAATGGCGAACACTGAAGCTTTCTTT. Translation: CASSLMANTEAFF.